This TCR beta chain was sequenced in a study of blood T cell repertoires in COVID-19. Study information: Sites across the United States, Italy and Spain contributed samples from acute and convalescent COVID-19. T cells, B-cell-depleted T cells, or PBMCs supplied cDNA or gDNA.

Per the original data handling: Scientists estimated how many nucleated cells there were by amplifying reference gene primers. Here immunoSEQ multiplex PCR was the method, and the copy in TCRdb shows in-frame clones only, minus some. Clone size and the V and J calls come from that table; the DNA yielded D and trimming. The repertoire includes roughly 120,000 clones, approximately 82% of them detected once, and approximately 2.1% sits in the top ten. This CDR3 comprises 14 residues. Trimming pared 4 bases from V and 6 bases from J, leaving 13 bases between. Germline values: CDR1 MRHNA, CDR2 SNTAGT. This receptor was identified in a man between 25 and 39 years old with acute or convalescent COVID-19. The specimen sequenced was peripheral blood. The chain joins TRBV6-4 to TRBJ1-5, with D possibly being TRBD1 (6 bases). The DNA of the CDR3 is TGTGCCAGCAGTGTCGCACAGGGATCTCAGCCCCAGCATTTT. Translation gives CASSVAQGSQPQHF.